This T cell receptor (beta chain) emerged from a study of cytomegalovirus exposure and HLA in healthy donors. With 5 bases removed from V and 6 bases from J, the gap between germline ends came to 16 bases. Germline loops: CDR1 WSHSY, CDR2 SAAADI. CDR3 length equals 14 residues. With regard to this clone: Its cognate antigen is unknown.

The method was immunoSEQ multiplex PCR; TCRdb's version includes in-frame clones alone and lacks a portion of them. The data show approximately 160,000 clones, 86% seen once. General study points: The classifier reportedly diagnosed cytomegalovirus status with high specificity and sensitivity. One later analysis, an examination of the 120 validation repertoires, found that first-cohort TCR clusters tended to co-occur in them.

Donors were drawn from the approximately 120-subject validation cohort, separate from the approximately 700-subject first cohort. This receptor was obtained from a woman in her late teens or twenties in good health and CMV-seronegative. The sequenced material came from PBMCs. The V gene is TRBV10-2, the J gene TRBJ1-2, with D tentatively TRBD1 (5 bases). In DNA, the CDR3 is TGCGCCAGCAGTACTACAGCTGACAGTCATGGCTACACCTTC. It codes for CASSTTADSHGYTF.